This T cell receptor (beta chain) emerged from a study of molecular identifiers for immune sequencing clone quantification (dated by TCRdb to between 2017 and 2018). Broadly, across the study: For a replicate experiment, RNA from approximately 20,000 or 98,000 naive CD8 T cells was divided into five aliquots, and four of the five aliquots were sequenced. CD8 T cells were used in a methods study to benchmark molecular-identifier clustering-based TCR repertoire sequencing (MIDCIRS) and TCR RNA copy counting. What the research found in general, with its limitations: The naive libraries included spiked-in Jurkat TCR RNA (about ten copies' worth), and this RNA is not part of the donor repertoire. When barcode sub-clustering was not used, chimeric consensus sequences inflated TCR diversity, with chimeras reaching as high as 47%. In CMV-specific effector cells, clones with more than 20 RNA copies contained over 98% of molecules, whereas in naive cells such clones contained under 1% of molecules. About 3 recovered TCR RNA copies per cell were obtained by modeling, versus approximately 10 by digital PCR, implying a capture efficiency of around 28%. Highly expanded clone sizes could be underestimated if identical TCR molecules share a barcode. Even against a background of about a million naive CD8 T cells, spiked-in Jurkat TCR RNA amounting to a single cell's worth was reported to be detectable.

Naive CD8 T cell libraries were made from roughly 21,000 to 960,000 sorted cells using 10%, 30% or 50% of purified RNA. On a BD FACSAria II, naive CD8 T cells were FACS-sorted as CD8+CD4-CCR7+CD45RA+ and collected into RLT Plus buffer. Detection sensitivity was tested by spiking Jurkat RNA equal to over 8 TCR copies' worth into samples containing roughly 19,000-1,000,000 naive CD8 T cells. Enrichment of CD8 T cells was done with RosetteSep CD8+ T Cell Enrichment Cocktail plus Ficoll-Paque, and ACK red cell lysis came afterward. Of note for this clonotype: It lacks a known antigen. One junction end disagrees with the germline gene, perhaps due to a read error.

Libraries were made using PCR. Sequenced on a NextSeq 500. Bulk TCR libraries were generated as previously described, with the TCR primers listed in Table S5 used. Purification of total RNA was performed with the Qiagen AllPrep DNA/RNA kit. Before any analysis, reads coming from multiple sequencing runs of the same library were combined into one pool. From the authors' description of their analysis: Only reads with exact TCR constant sequence were kept, trimmed to 150 nt, and grouped by their 12-nt molecular barcodes. Reads within each barcode group were sub-clustered using a 15% Levenshtein threshold, and quality-weighted consensus sequences were constructed for each RNA molecule. Non-functional sequences were removed, as were lower-count sequences one edit away from another. On the basis of fitting two negative binomial distributions, barcode sub-clusters with fewer than 20% of the maximum read count were discarded. The public reads were run again by TCRdb, first through fastp at Q25 and then through MiXCR, and only productive beta chains were kept. Each record represents a unique CDR3 protein, reported with the most common genes and DNA among its rows. TCRdb, rather than the study authors, made the V and J calls. The sample includes hundreds of thousands of distinct CDR3 sequences, with approximately 24% observed a single time. The ten largest clones represent 0.75% to 0.8% of the sample.

The clonotype comes from a human donor in good health. Some libraries in this study had Jurkat cell RNA spiked in. The sample was naive CD8+ T cells from blood, with Jurkat cell RNA spiked in. The sample's cell subset or site label, in plain terms: FACS-sorted CD8+CD4-CCR7+CD45RA+ naive T cells.

The base sequence is TGTGCCAGCACCCCGGGGGGGGCAACTGTAGCTTTCTTT. It translates to CASTPGGATVAFF. The sequence links TRBV12-3 or TRBV12-4 to TRBJ1-1; matching of 6 bases hints at TRBD1 as the D gene. Its CDR3 holds 13 amino acids, cysteine through phenylalanine. Of the read, only the CDR3 DNA is kept; its 39 bases are in frame from base 1.